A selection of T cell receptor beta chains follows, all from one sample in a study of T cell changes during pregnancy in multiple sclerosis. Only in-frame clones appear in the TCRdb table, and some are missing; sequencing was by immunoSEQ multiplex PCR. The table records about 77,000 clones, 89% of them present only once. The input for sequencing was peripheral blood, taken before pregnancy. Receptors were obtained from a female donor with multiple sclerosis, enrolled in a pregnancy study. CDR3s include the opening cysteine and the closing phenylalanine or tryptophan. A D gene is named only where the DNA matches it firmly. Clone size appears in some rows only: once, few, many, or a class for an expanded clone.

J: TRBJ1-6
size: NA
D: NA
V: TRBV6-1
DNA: TGTGCCAGCAGTGAAACCCCGGGGGACCCCGGTTCACCCCTCCACTTT
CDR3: CASSETPGDPGSPLHF

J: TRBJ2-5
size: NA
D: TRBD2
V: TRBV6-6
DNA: TGTGCCAGCAGTTCACGACGGGGGGTTATGGGGGAGACCCAGTACTTC
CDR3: CASSSRRGVMGETQYF

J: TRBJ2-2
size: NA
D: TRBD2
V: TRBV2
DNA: TGTGCCAGCGGATCCGGGACTAGCTGGACCGGGGAGCTGTTTTTT
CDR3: CASGSGTSWTGELFF

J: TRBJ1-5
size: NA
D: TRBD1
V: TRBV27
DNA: TGTGCCAGCAGTTCGGGACAGTATATTGGCAATCAGCCCCAGCATTTT
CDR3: CASSSGQYIGNQPQHF

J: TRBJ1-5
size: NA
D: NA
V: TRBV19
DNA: TGTGCCAGTAGTATCGTTACAGGGTATCAGCCCCAGCATTTT
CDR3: CASSIVTGYQPQHF

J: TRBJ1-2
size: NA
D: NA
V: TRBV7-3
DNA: TGTGCCAGCAGCCAACGACAGATTCTTAACTATGGCTACACCTTC
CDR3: CASSQRQILNYGYTF

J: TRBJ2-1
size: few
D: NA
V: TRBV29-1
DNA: TGCAGCGTTGTTGAACACGAGCAGTTCTTC
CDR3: CSVVEHEQFF

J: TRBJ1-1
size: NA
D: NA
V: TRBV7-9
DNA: TGTGCCAGCAGCTGGGGGGCTGAAGCTTTCTTT
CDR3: CASSWGAEAFF

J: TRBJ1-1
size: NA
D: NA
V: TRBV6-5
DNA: TGTGCCAGCATTATAATCAGGGGACTGAACACTGAAGCTTTCTTT
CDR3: CASIIIRGLNTEAFF

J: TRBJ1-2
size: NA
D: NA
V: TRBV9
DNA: TGTGCCAGCAGCGTAGCGCGGGGAACCCCTTATGGCTACACCTTC
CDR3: CASSVARGTPYGYTF

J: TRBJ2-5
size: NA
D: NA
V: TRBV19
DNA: TGTGCCAGTAGTGACCGGGACTCCTCGGGGACCCAGTACTTC
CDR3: CASSDRDSSGTQYF

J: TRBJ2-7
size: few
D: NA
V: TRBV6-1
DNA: TGTGCCAGCAGTGAATTAACAGGCAGCTCCTACGAGCAGTACTTC
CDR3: CASSELTGSSYEQYF

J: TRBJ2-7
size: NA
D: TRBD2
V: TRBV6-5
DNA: TGTGCCAGCAGTTACAATACGGGGGGGACCCCGGTAAAGCAGTACTTC
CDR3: CASSYNTGGTPVKQYF

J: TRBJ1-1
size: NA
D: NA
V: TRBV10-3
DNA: TGTGCCATCAGTGAGTCATGGGCAGCCAGCAAAGCTTTCTTT
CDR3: CAISESWAASKAFF

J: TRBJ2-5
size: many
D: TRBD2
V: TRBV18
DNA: TGTGCCAGCTCACCAAGGGAGGGAACGTCAGAGACCCAGTACTTC
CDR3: CASSPREGTSETQYF